The 30 T cell receptor beta chains below all came from one sample that was sequenced in a study of cytomegalovirus exposure and HLA in healthy donors. Vbeta (60) and Jbeta (13) primers were used in the PCR. TCRdb's table, derived via immunoSEQ multiplex PCR, lists solely in-frame clones and lacks some. The profile shows around 170,000 clones, around 82% of them singletons. Sequencing used PBMCs. Receptors originate from a man in his 60s in good health and CMV-seronegative.

As concerns this clone: The junction and the germline gene differ at one end; a read error may be behind it. V gene TRBV7-9 combines with J gene TRBJ2-1; TRBD2 matches 12 bases. The CDR3 length is 17 residues. Germline lookup yields CDR1 SEHNR and CDR2 FQNEAQ (reference sequence). The CDR3 DNA follows: TGTTCCAGCAGCTTACAGGCTAGCGGGGGGGGATACAATGAGCAGTTCTTC. Protein: CSSSLQASGGGYNEQFF.

The chain carries TRBV11-2 and TRBJ1-4; a weak D match, TRBD1 (5 bases). The germline V gene encodes CDR1 SGHAT and CDR2 FQNNGV. The V and J ends lost 5 bases and 4 bases respectively, with 11 bases between them. There are 14 residues in the CDR3. CDR3 residues: CASSRERGNEKLFF. Written as DNA, the CDR3 is TGTGCCAGCAGCCGGGAGAGGGGTAATGAAAAACTGTTTTTT.

This chain connects TRBV6-6 to TRBJ2-1, with 8 bases lining up with TRBD2. V lost 5 bases to trimming and J lost 4 bases; unmatched junction nucleotides: 7. The CDR3 is 15 amino acids. CDR1 and CDR2 (germline): MNHNY, SVGAGI (reference sequence). The DNA of the CDR3 is TGTGCCAGCAGTGCGACGCGGGAGGAATACAATGAGCAGTTCTTC. Translation gives CASSATREEYNEQFF.

This sequence joins TRBV10-3 and TRBJ2-7; TRBD2 matches at 14 bases. Per germline, CDR1 ENHRY and CDR2 SYGVKD. Trimming removed 3 bases from V and 3 bases from J; junction bases left unmatched: 4. This CDR3 region has 16 residues. The CDR3 DNA is TGTGCCATCAGTGAATTCGGGACTAGCGGGAGCTACGAGCAGTACTTC. Translating gives CAISEFGTSGSYEQYF.

This clone was seen more than once but under ten times. This sequence joins TRBV10-1 and TRBJ2-5; perhaps TRBD1 as D (5 bases). The CDR3 runs 14 residues. Trimming pared 4 bases from V and 7 bases from J, leaving 16 bases between. Germline-derived CDR1 and CDR2 are WNHNN and SYGVQD (reference sequence). As DNA, the CDR3 is TGCGCCAGCAGTGGGACACCAGGGTACGGGACCCAGTACTTC. This sequence encodes CASSGTPGYGTQYF.

The J gene is TRBJ2-2, the V gene TRBV4-1, with D possibly TRBD1 on 6 matching bases. The CDR3 runs 15 residues. The germline CDR1 and CDR2 sequences are MGHRA and YSYEKL. Trimming took 1 base from V and 8 from J, leaving 14 bases between them. The CDR3 nucleotides are TGCGCCAGCAGCCAAGGTCCCTTGGGGGCTGGGGAGCTGTTTTTT. Protein: CASSQGPLGAGELFF.

This clone was counted between two and nine times. The gene calls are TRBV7-3 and TRBJ2-7; the D gene is possibly TRBD2 (6 bases). Germline V gene lookup returns CDR1 SGHTA and CDR2 FQGTGA. V lost 2 bases and J 2 bases, leaving 10 bases between the germline ends. The length of the CDR3 is 14 residues. The CDR3 region is CASSLGGKPYEQYF. The DNA of the CDR3 is TGTGCCAGCAGCTTAGGCGGGAAACCCTACGAGCAGTACTTC.

This sequence joins TRBV18 and TRBJ2-5; D perhaps matches TRBD1 (5 bases). Germline lookup yields CDR1 KGHSH and CDR2 LQKENI. The CDR3 spans 17 residues. V dropped 1 base and J dropped 3 bases, with 18 bases sitting between them. DNA of the CDR3: TGTGCCAGCTCACCACGGCAGGGTGACTCAGGGAAAGAGACCCAGTACTTC. Translated, it gives CASSPRQGDSGKETQYF. Full variable domain (missing parts from reference TRBV18 and TRBJ2-5): NAGVMQNPRHLVRRRGQEARLRCSPMKGHSHVYWYRQLPEEGLKFMVYLQKENIIDESGMPKERFSAEFPKEGPSILRIQQVVRGDSAAYFCASSPRQGDSGKETQYFGPGTRLLVL.

This clone was observed once. The rearrangement joins TRBV12-5 to TRBJ2-2, with D uncertain. The CDR3 is 12 amino acids. In germline, CDR1 is LGHNT, CDR2 FRNRAP. Trimming pared 8 bases from V and 6 bases from J, leaving 10 bases between. The CDR3 nucleotides are TGTGCTAGTTTTCGGTTGGCCGGGGAGCTGTTTTTT. Its protein product is CASFRLAGELFF.

This clone showed up just a few times. The rearrangement links TRBV6-5 to TRBJ1-1; weak D call: TRBD1 (6 bases). The CDR3 length is 14 residues. Germline CDR1 and CDR2: MNHEY and SVGAGI. The V end was cut by 2 bases, the J end by 1 base, with 8 bases between. CDR3 bases: TGTGCCAGCAGTTACGGGGGCAGGAACACTGAAGCTTTCTTT. Translation gives CASSYGGRNTEAFF.

Worth noting for this clone: One end of the junction does not line up with germline, which may come from a read error. The chain joins TRBV6-5 to TRBJ1-2; D might be TRBD1 (5 bases). Germline lookup yields CDR1 MNHEY and CDR2 SVGAGI. This CDR3 region has 14 residues. CDR3 region: CASRGAEVPYGYPF. CDR3 in DNA: TGTGCCAGCAGAGGGGCTGAAGTTCCCTATGGCTACCCCTTC.

The rearrangement joins TRBV19 to TRBJ2-1, with 7 positions matching TRBD2. The CDR3 spans 15 residues. The germline gives CDR1 LNHDA, CDR2 SQIVND (reference sequence). The V gene end was trimmed by 4 bases and the J gene end by 8 bases; junction bases not matched to a gene: 11. CDR3 bases: TGTGCCAGTAGTAAGGCGGGAGTCGAGAAGGATGAGCAGTTCTTC. As protein: CASSKAGVEKDEQFF.

The genes are TRBV15 and TRBJ1-3, with D perhaps TRBD1 (5 bases). Germline V CDR1 and CDR2: LNHNV, YYDKDF (reference sequence). Trimming cost V 1 base and J 1 base, with 8 bases left between them. CDR3 length equals 15 residues. The CDR3 DNA reads TGTGCCACCAGCAGAGCGGCAGGGTCTGGAAACACCATATATTTT. It specifies CATSRAAGSGNTIYF.

On this clone itself: One junction end disagrees with the germline gene, perhaps due to a read error. J is TRBJ1-5 and V is TRBV7-9, with no clear D. The CDR3 runs to 13 residues. Germline CDR1 is SEHNR and CDR2 is FQNEAQ (reference sequence). The CDR3 protein is CASSSGVGQPQNF. CDR3 coding DNA: TGTGCCAGCAGCTCGGGAGTGGGTCAGCCCCAGAATTTT. The full variable domain, rest sourced from reference TRBV7-9 and TRBJ1-5, is DTGVSQNPRHKITKRGQNVTFRCDPISEHNRLYWYRQTLGQGPEFLTYFQNEAQLEKSRLLSDRFSAERPKGSFSTLEIQRTEQGDSAMYLCASSSGVGQPQNFGDGTRLSIL.

The chain couples TRBV7-9 to TRBJ2-5; 9 bases are shared with TRBD2. V lost 3 bases, J lost 7 bases, and 6 bases stayed unmatched. The CDR3 has 14 amino acids. CDR1 SEHNR and CDR2 FQNEAQ come from the germline V gene (reference sequence). The CDR3 bases are TGTGCCAGCAGCTTGGCTAGCGGGATATGGACCCAGTACTTC. It yields the protein CASSLASGIWTQYF.

V and J are TRBV28 and TRBJ1-5; a possible D gene is TRBD1 (5 bases). This CDR3 contains 15 residues. V gave up 3 bases and J gave up 7 bases, with 16 bases separating them. Germline loops: CDR1 MDHEN, CDR2 SYDVKM. CDR3 residues: CASSLGGRLAQPQHF. The CDR3 coding sequence is TGTGCCAGCAGTTTGGGGGGTCGGCTGGCCCAGCCCCAGCATTTT. The whole variable domain, filled in from reference TRBV28 and TRBJ1-5, reads DVKVTQSSRYLVKRTGEKVFLECVQDMDHENMFWYRQDPGLGLRLIYFSYDVKMKEKGDIPEGYSVSREKKERFSLILESASTNQTSMYLCASSLGGRLAQPQHFGDGTRLSIL.

Worth noting for this clone: In the same sample, other DNA sequences code for this CDR3. This chain joins TRBV7-9 and TRBJ2-2; 10 positions agree with TRBD2. The germline gives CDR1 SEHNR, CDR2 FQNEAQ (reference sequence). With 5 bases clipped from V and 1 base from J, the junction kept 1 base outside the gene matches. This CDR3 region has 15 residues. The CDR3 DNA follows: TGTGCCAGCAGCCGACTAGCGGGGAACACCGGGGAGCTGTTTTTT. Its protein is CASSRLAGNTGELFF.

The chain has TRBV2 and TRBJ1-2, with 11 nucleotides matching TRBD1. The CDR3 has 14 residues. The trim removed 5 bases at V and 5 bases at J, leaving 4 bases unmatched. Per the germline V gene, CDR1 is SNHLY and CDR2 is FYNNEI. The CDR3 DNA reads TGTGCCAGCAGTCTTGGACAGGGGGCTTATGGCTACACCTTC. Residues: CASSLGQGAYGYTF.

The chain uses TRBV19 and TRBJ2-1, with TRBD2 matching 12 bases. The ends lost 6 bases at V and 5 bases at J; junction bases unmatched: 11. CDR3 length: 17 residues. Germline V gene lookup returns CDR1 LNHDA and CDR2 SQIVND (reference sequence). The CDR3 coding sequence is TGTGCCAGTAGACCCTACGGGACTAGCGGGCCCGACAATGAGCAGTTCTTC. This encodes CASRPYGTSGPDNEQFF.

CDR3 sequence: CASSRQNSNQPQHF. CDR3 nucleotides: TGTGCCAGTAGTAGACAAAATAGCAATCAGCCCCAGCATTTT. V usage is TRBV19 and J usage is TRBJ1-5; D is unclear. Trimming cost V 4 bases and J 0 bases, with 7 bases left between them. Germline assignment: CDR1 LNHDA and CDR2 SQIVND (reference sequence). CDR3 length equals 14 residues.

Regarding this clone: This CDR3 is also generated by other DNA sequences in the sample. This chain connects TRBV6-1 to TRBJ1-5; maybe TRBD1 (5 bases). V gave up 5 bases and J gave up 4 bases, with 15 bases separating them. CDR3 length equals 15 residues. Germline CDR1 MNHNS, CDR2 SASEGT. CDR3 DNA sequence: TGTGCCAGCAGTTTTCCGGGACTGGGAAATCAGCCCCAGCATTTT. It specifies CASSFPGLGNQPQHF.

CDR3 amino acids: CASSPQGQGGRNEQFF. The CDR3, as DNA: TGTGCCAGCAGCCCACAAGGGCAGGGTGGCCGCAATGAGCAGTTCTTC. This chain connects TRBV7-3 to TRBJ2-1; possible D gene TRBD1, 5 bases. The CDR3 length is 16 residues. Trimming took 5 bases from V and 6 from J, leaving 20 bases between them. Looked up from germline, CDR1 is SGHTA and CDR2 is FQGTGA. The entire variable domain, with the rest obtained from reference TRBV7-3 and TRBJ2-1, is as follows: GAGVSQTPSNKVTEKGKYVELRCDPISGHTALYWYRQSLGQGPEFLIYFQGTGAADDSGLPNDRFFAVRPEGSVSTLKIQRTERGDSAVYLCASSPQGQGGRNEQFFGPGTRLTVL.

The V and J genes are TRBV4-2 and TRBJ1-6; 9 bases fit TRBD1. The CDR3 is 16 residues long. Germline V gives CDR1 LGHNA, CDR2 YNFKEQ. V was pared by 0 bases and J by 9 bases, with 6 bases of the junction left unmatched. The CDR3 reads CASSQEQGQGSSPLHF. DNA for the CDR3: TGTGCCAGCAGCCAAGAACAGGGACAGGGCAGTTCACCCCTCCACTTT.

The CDR3 protein is CASSLEGGTEAFF. The CDR3 coding sequence is TGCGCCAGCAGCTTGGAAGGGGGCACTGAAGCTTTCTTT. The chain uses TRBV5-1 and TRBJ1-1; TRBD1 might be the D (6 bases). V shed 0 bases and J shed 4 bases, with 7 bases lying between them. CDR3 size: 13 residues. Germline V gene data show CDR1 as SGHRS and CDR2 as YFSETQ.

This clone was seen just once. The J gene is TRBJ2-1, the V gene TRBV5-1, with TRBD1 matching over 9 bases. CDR3 size: 15 residues. The germline V gene encodes CDR1 SGHRS and CDR2 YFSETQ. The trim removed 6 bases at V and 6 bases at J, leaving 10 bases unmatched. The CDR3 is CASNRDRVAFNEQFF. CDR3 nucleotides: TGCGCCAGCAACAGGGACAGGGTTGCTTTCAATGAGCAGTTCTTC.

This chain links TRBV6-1 with TRBJ2-3, with 7 positions matching TRBD1. Unmatched junction bases numbered 6, after V lost 6 bases and J lost 0 bases. CDR3 size: 15 residues. CDR1 MNHNS and CDR2 SASEGT come from the germline V gene. CDR3 nucleotides: TGTGCCAGCAGCCAAGACAGGGTTAGCACAGATACGCAGTATTTT. Protein sequence: CASSQDRVSTDTQYF.

The sample holds a few counts of this clone. This sequence joins TRBV5-4 and TRBJ2-7, with TRBD2 identical over 8 bases. V was clipped by 6 bases and J by 7 bases; unmatched bases: 12. This CDR3 has 14 residues. CDR1 is SGHNT and CDR2 is YYREEE in the germline V gene (reference sequence). CDR3: CASTRGGEIREQYF. The DNA of the CDR3 is TGTGCCAGCACCCGGGGGGGAGAAATAAGGGAGCAGTACTTC. Filled out from reference TRBV5-4 and TRBJ2-7, the complete variable domain reads ETGVTQSPTHLIKTRGQQVTLRCSSQSGHNTVSWYQQALGQGPQFIFQYYREEENGRGNFPPRFSGLQFPNYSSELNVNALELDDSALYLCASTRGGEIREQYFGPGTRLTVT.

This clone showed up just a few times. This rearrangement joins TRBV4-2 to TRBJ2-1; D not certain. The CDR3 is 15 residues long. The V and J ends lost 2 bases and 4 bases respectively, with 12 bases between them. Germline lookup yields CDR1 LGHNA and CDR2 YNFKEQ. In DNA form, the CDR3 reads TGTGCCAGCAGCCAATTGCTGGAGACGTACAATGAGCAGTTCTTC. Residues: CASSQLLETYNEQFF.

This clone was counted a single time. The chain couples TRBV2 to TRBJ2-7; 9 nucleotides agree with TRBD2. The ends lost 6 bases at V and 6 bases at J; junction bases unmatched: 12. The length of the CDR3 is 15 residues. Germline-derived CDR1 and CDR2 are SNHLY and FYNNEI. CDR3: CASSPLSGRTAEQYF. Here the CDR3 DNA reads TGTGCCAGCAGCCCCCTTAGCGGGAGAACGGCCGAGCAGTACTTC.

The chain recombines TRBV5-1 with TRBJ2-2; 9 nucleotides line up with TRBD1. Germline V CDR1 and CDR2: SGHRS, YFSETQ. With V trimmed by 1 base and J by 4 bases, 8 bases remained unmatched. The CDR3 is made up of 17 amino acids. CDR3 sequence (DNA): TGCGCCAGCAGCTTGACTCGGACAGGGGCGATCACCGGGGAGCTGTTTTTT. It encodes CASSLTRTGAITGELFF.